This TCR beta chain was sequenced in a study of blood T cell repertoires in COVID-19. The assay was immunoSEQ multiplex PCR, and TCRdb's table has in-frame clones only and misses some. The table records 270,000 or so clones, roughly nine tenths of them present only once. Unmatched junction bases numbered 7, after V lost 4 bases and J lost 1 base. The CDR3 has 16 residues. Germline CDR1 GTSNPN, CDR2 SVGIG (reference sequence). This TCR came from a woman aged 40 to 50 who had recovered from COVID-19. The chain combines TRBV30 with TRBJ2-6; 7 bases are shared with TRBD2. The source material was peripheral blood. The CDR3 loop reads CAWKRGILSGANVLTF. Here the CDR3 DNA reads TGTGCCTGGAAGCGGGGAATCCTTTCTGGGGCCAACGTCCTGACTTTC. Full variable domain (missing parts from reference TRBV30 and TRBJ2-6): SQTIHQWPATLVQPVGSPLSLECTVEGTSNPNLYWYRQAAGRGLQLLFYSVGIGQISSEVPQNLSASRPQDRQFILSSKKLLLSDSGFYLCAWKRGILSGANVLTFGAGSRLTVL.